One sample yielded the 14 T cell receptor beta chains listed below, sequenced in a study of identical twins listed by TCRdb under 2016. Library construction relied on 5' RACE. The sequencing machine was an Illumina HiSeq 2000. TCRdb itself trimmed the public reads at Q25 with fastp, ran MiXCR and retained productive beta chains. Each CDR3 protein gets just one entry, which takes the most common genes and DNA from the rows behind it. The sample yields more than 400,000 distinct CDR3 sequences; over 12% were counted once. Together, the top ten hold 0.44% of the sample. These data also formed part of another study, on yellow fever vaccine responses in identical twins.

The sample comprised CD4+ T cells sorted from blood. Receptors originate from a woman aged 18-29 years in good health.

The chain uses TRBV25-1 and TRBJ2-1; possible D gene TRBD2, 6 bases. Looked up from germline, CDR1 is MGHDK and CDR2 is SYGVNS. V lost 5 bases and J lost 8, with 13 bases in between. The CDR3 totals 13 residues. The CDR3 DNA reads as TGTGCCAGCAGTTTCCGGGAGAGGGATGAGCAGTTCTTC. As protein: CASSFRERDEQFF.

This chain links TRBV20-1 with TRBJ2-1; TRBD2 matches at 7 bases. V shed 6 bases, J shed 3 bases, and the junction held 8 bases outside the gene matches. This CDR3 region has 14 residues. Germline CDR1 and CDR2: DFQATT and SNEGSKA (reference sequence). CDR3 residues: CSASGLVGYNEQFF. The CDR3 coding sequence is TGCAGTGCCTCAGGACTAGTGGGCTACAATGAGCAGTTCTTC.

This clonotype was seen a few times. The V call is TRBV5-1, the J call TRBJ1-1, with 10 bases matching TRBD1. V lost 4 bases and J lost 6; bases outside the gene matches: 6. Germline CDR1 and CDR2: SGHRS and YFSETQ. The CDR3 has 14 residues. The CDR3 sequence: CASSKGQGTAEAFF. The CDR3 DNA is TGCGCCAGCAGCAAGGGACAGGGGACGGCTGAAGCTTTCTTT.

The chain has TRBV5-1 and TRBJ2-1; D gene uncertain. This CDR3 is built from 17 residues. Trimming removed 1 base from V and 0 bases from J, with 14 bases in between. Germline V gene data show CDR1 as SGHRS and CDR2 as YFSETQ. The CDR3 sequence is CASSLKSLLSSYNEQFF. The CDR3 DNA sequence: TGCGCCAGCAGCTTGAAAAGTCTCCTTAGCTCCTACAATGAGCAGTTCTTC.

The chain links TRBV7-2 to TRBJ2-5; no clear D gene. The CDR3 is made up of 15 amino acids. The germline CDR1 and CDR2 sequences are SGHTA and FQGNSA. V lost 2 bases, J lost 7 bases, and 17 bases lay in between. The chain's CDR3 is CASSLWTKPEVTQYF. In nucleotides, the CDR3 is TGTGCCAGCAGCTTATGGACGAAACCTGAGGTGACCCAGTACTTC. Combining the CDR3 with reference TRBV7-2 and TRBJ2-5 gives the whole variable domain GAGVSQSPSNKVTEKGKDVELRCDPISGHTALYWYRQSLGQGLEFLIYFQGNSAPDKSGLPSDRFSAERTGGSVSTLTIQRTQQEDSAVYLCASSLWTKPEVTQYFGPGTRLLVL.

This clonotype was counted ten times or more. The rearrangement joins TRBV10-2 to TRBJ2-1; D gene uncertain. The V gene's germline CDR1 is WSHSY and CDR2 SAAADI. V lost 4 bases to trimming and J lost 6 bases, with 13 bases between them. This CDR3 is 14 amino acids long. The CDR3 is CASSGWSAFNEQFF. The CDR3, as DNA: TGCGCCAGCAGTGGATGGTCAGCCTTCAATGAGCAGTTCTTC.

V and J are TRBV28 and TRBJ1-1; maybe TRBD1 (5 bases). V lost 3 bases, J lost 0 bases, and 23 bases lay in between. The CDR3 covers 19 residues. Germline loops: CDR1 MDHEN, CDR2 SYDVKM. The CDR3 is CASSFVAGGRGFMNTEAFF. The CDR3 coding sequence is TGTGCCAGCAGTTTTGTGGCGGGGGGTAGAGGGTTTATGAACACTGAAGCTTTCTTT. The full variable domain, with the rest looked up from reference TRBV28 and TRBJ1-1, is DVKVTQSSRYLVKRTGEKVFLECVQDMDHENMFWYRQDPGLGLRLIYFSYDVKMKEKGDIPEGYSVSREKKERFSLILESASTNQTSMYLCASSFVAGGRGFMNTEAFFGQGTRLTVV.

The chain links TRBV27 to TRBJ1-6, with a weak D call TRBD1 (6 bases). Germline-derived CDR1 and CDR2 are MNHEY and SMNVEV (reference sequence). The V gene lost 8 bases and the J gene lost 7 bases, with 15 bases spanning the gap. The CDR3 has 14 residues. The CDR3 sequence is CASSTRGGNSPLHF. CDR3 nucleotides: TGTGCCAGCTCAACCAGGGGTGGGAATTCACCCCTCCACTTT.

The CDR3 nucleotides read TGTGCCAGCAGCTTGAGATTAGGGACAAGGAAGGACAATGAGCAGTTCTTC. This sequence encodes CASSLRLGTRKDNEQFF. The J gene is TRBJ2-1, the V gene TRBV5-5, with TRBD1 as a possible D gene (6 bases). Germline V lookup: CDR1 SGHKS, CDR2 YYEKEE (reference sequence). CDR3 length equals 17 residues. Trimming left V 1 base short and J 5 bases short, with 19 bases between.

Only a few counts were recorded for this clonotype. This chain joins TRBV28 and TRBJ2-3; the D gene is possibly TRBD2 (5 bases). This CDR3 is 17 amino acids long. Germline loops: CDR1 MDHEN, CDR2 SYDVKM. The ends were cut back, 3 bases at V and 0 bases at J, with 16 bases in the middle. The CDR3 coding sequence is TGTGCCAGCAGTTTTTGGGGTCTGGAGGTTAGCACAGATACGCAGTATTTT. It codes for CASSFWGLEVSTDTQYF.

This clonotype was picked up many times. The J gene is TRBJ2-3, the V gene TRBV7-2; TRBD2 matches 9 bases. Trimming at V came to 5 bases and at J to 2 bases, leaving 5 bases not matched to a gene. The V gene's germline CDR1 is SGHTA and CDR2 FQGNSA. The CDR3 runs 15 residues. The CDR3 loop is CASSASGIPTDTQYF. The CDR3, as DNA: TGTGCCAGCAGCGCTAGCGGGATCCCCACAGATACGCAGTATTTT.

The V call is TRBV7-8, the J call TRBJ1-6; D is unresolved. The CDR3 spans 15 residues. Between the trimmed V and J ends, which lost 1 base and 8 bases, there was a span of 12 bases. CDR1 is SGHVS, CDR2 FQNEAQ, per germline. This CDR3 reads CASSLVRQTDSPLHF. The CDR3 coding sequence is TGTGCCAGCAGCTTAGTCCGACAAACGGATTCACCCCTCCACTTT.

The chain has TRBV12-3 or TRBV12-4 and TRBJ2-3, with 7 bases identical to TRBD2. The V segment lost 5 bases and the J segment 0 bases; nucleotides outside the gene matches: 8. This CDR3 is built from 16 residues. CDR3 nucleotides: TGTGCCAGCAGTCTGCTTCCAGCGGGGAGCACAGATACGCAGTATTTT. Translating it yields CASSLLPAGSTDTQYF.

V and J are TRBV6-1 and TRBJ2-7; 8 bases align to TRBD2. Trimming at V came to 5 bases and at J to 6 bases, leaving 9 bases not matched to a gene. Looked up from germline, CDR1 is MNHNS and CDR2 is SASEGT. The CDR3 spans 14 residues. In DNA, the CDR3 is TGTGCCAGCAGTCCCGGACTAGCTGGGTTCGAGCAGTACTTC. Its translation is CASSPGLAGFEQYF.